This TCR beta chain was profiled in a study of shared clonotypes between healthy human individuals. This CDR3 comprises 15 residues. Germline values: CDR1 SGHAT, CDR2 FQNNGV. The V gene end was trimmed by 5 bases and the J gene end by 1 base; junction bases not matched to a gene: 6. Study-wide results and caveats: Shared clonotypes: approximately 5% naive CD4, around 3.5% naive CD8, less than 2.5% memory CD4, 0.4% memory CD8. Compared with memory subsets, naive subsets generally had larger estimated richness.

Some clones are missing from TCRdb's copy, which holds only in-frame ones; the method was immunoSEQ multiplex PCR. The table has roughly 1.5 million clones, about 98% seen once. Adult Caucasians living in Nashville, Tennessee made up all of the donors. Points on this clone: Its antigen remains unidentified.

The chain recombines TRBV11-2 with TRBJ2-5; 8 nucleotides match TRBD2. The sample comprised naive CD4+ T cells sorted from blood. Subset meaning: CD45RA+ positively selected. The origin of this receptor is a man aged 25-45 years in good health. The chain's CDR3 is CASSNGTSPQETQYF. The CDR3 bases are TGTGCCAGCAGCAACGGGACTAGTCCCCAAGAGACCCAGTACTTC. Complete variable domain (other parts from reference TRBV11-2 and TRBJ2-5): EAGVAQSPRYKIIEKRQSVAFWCNPISGHATLYWYQQILGQGPKLLIQFQNNGVVDDSQLPKDRFSAERLKGVDSTLKIQPAKLEDSAVYLCASSNGTSPQETQYFGPGTRLLVL.